This T cell receptor (beta chain) was recovered during a study of beta chain features in type 1 diabetes. A remark on this clone: Its antigen is unknown.

The authors reverse transcribed all of the isolated RNA, so sequencing captured expressed TCRB transcripts. Method: immunoSEQ multiplex PCR; TCRdb's copy keeps in-frame clones and lacks some. The repertoire holds some 700,000 clones, around an eighth seen once, with 0.022% in the top ten. Study findings and constraints: Shortening that was moderate but significant affected the TCRB CDR3s of Type 1 diabetes patients in all four CD4+ subsets. Reads derived from cDNA could over-represent cells showing high TCR expression. Fewer insertions but more deletions were seen at VDJ junctions in type 1 diabetes patients.

CDR3 length equals 13 residues. The germline CDR1 and CDR2 sequences are SGHTA and FQGTGA. V lost 6 bases, J lost 6 bases, and 15 bases lay in between. The sequenced sample consisted of naive CD4+ T cells from blood. The receptor was isolated from a man in his late teens or twenties with type 1 diabetes. The V call is TRBV7-3, the J call TRBJ2-7; the D gene is possibly TRBD2 (5 bases). CDR3: CASSPGEYAEQYF. DNA of the CDR3: TGTGCCAGCAGTCCCGGGGAATATGCCGAGCAGTACTTC.